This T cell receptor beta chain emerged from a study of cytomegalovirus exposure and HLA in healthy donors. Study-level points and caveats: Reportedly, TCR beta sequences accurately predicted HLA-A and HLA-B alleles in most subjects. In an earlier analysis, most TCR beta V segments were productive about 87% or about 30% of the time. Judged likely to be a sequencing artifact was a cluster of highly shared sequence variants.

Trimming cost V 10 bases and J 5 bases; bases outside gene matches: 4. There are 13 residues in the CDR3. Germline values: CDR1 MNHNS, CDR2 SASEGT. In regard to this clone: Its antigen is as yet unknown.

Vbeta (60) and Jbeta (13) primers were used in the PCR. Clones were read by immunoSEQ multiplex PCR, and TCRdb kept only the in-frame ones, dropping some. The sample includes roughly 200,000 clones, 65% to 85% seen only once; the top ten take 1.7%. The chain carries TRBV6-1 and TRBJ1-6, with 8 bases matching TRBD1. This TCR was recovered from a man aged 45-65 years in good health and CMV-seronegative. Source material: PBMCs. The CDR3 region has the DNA TGTGCCACACGGACAGGGAATAATTCACCCCTCCACTTT. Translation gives CATRTGNNSPLHF.